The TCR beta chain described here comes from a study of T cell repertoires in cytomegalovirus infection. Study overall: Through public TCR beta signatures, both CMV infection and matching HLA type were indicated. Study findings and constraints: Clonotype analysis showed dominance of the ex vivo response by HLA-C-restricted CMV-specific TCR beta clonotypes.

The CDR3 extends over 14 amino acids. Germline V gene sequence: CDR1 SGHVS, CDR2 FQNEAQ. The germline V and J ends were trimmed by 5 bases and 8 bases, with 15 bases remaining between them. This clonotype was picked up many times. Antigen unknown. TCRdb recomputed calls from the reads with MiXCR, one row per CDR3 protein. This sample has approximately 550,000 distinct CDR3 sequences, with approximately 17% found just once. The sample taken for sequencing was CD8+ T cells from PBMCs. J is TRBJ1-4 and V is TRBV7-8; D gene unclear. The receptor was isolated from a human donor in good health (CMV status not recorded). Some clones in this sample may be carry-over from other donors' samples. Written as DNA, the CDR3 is TGTGCCAGCAGCCAGTTGGCCCTGGGGGAAAAACTGTTTTTT. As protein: CASSQLALGEKLFF.